Shown below are 24 T cell receptor beta chains from a single sample sequenced in a study of Tregs in tolerant kidney transplant recipients. Produced via immunoSEQ multiplex PCR; TCRdb's table is partial and in-frame only. This table holds approximately 30,000 clones. The sample here was CD8+ T cells from blood, taken before the transplant. These receptors all come from a human donor who received a combined kidney and bone marrow transplant.

On this clone itself: The CDR3 end lies 3 residues beyond the end of the read and is filled in from the germline J gene. V and J are TRBV5-4 and TRBJ2-7; 7 nucleotides align to TRBD1. With V trimmed by 2 bases and J by 3 bases, 8 bases remained unmatched. Germline-derived CDR1 and CDR2 are SGHNT and YYREEE (reference sequence). The CDR3 runs 15 residues. The chain's CDR3 is CASSFPGTEHYEQYF. The sequenced part of the CDR3 DNA is TGTGCCAGCAGCTTCCCCGGGACAGAGCACTACGAG. Full variable domain (rest looked up from reference TRBV5-4 and TRBJ2-7): ETGVTQSPTHLIKTRGQQVTLRCSSQSGHNTVSWYQQALGQGPQFIFQYYREEENGRGNFPPRFSGLQFPNYSSELNVNALELDDSALYLCASSFPGTEHYEQYFGPGTRLTVT.

Details on this clone: The sequenced fragment ends 3 residues before the CDR3 boundary, so the rest is inferred from the germline J gene. The gene calls are TRBV19 and TRBJ1-5, with D unresolved. The CDR3 length is 13 residues. Trimming took 7 bases from V and 6 from J, leaving 13 bases between them. Germline CDR1 and CDR2: LNHDA and SQIVND (reference sequence). The CDR3 protein is CASTEGMGQPQHF. Incomplete CDR3 DNA: TGTGCCAGTACGGAGGGTATGGGTCAGCCC.

A note on this clone: The CDR3 goes on 3 residues after the read ends, and that part is filled in from the germline J gene. The J gene is TRBJ1-1, the V gene TRBV6-2 or TRBV6-3; TRBD1 might be the D (6 bases). The CDR3 is 14 amino acids. Germline V gives CDR1 MNHEY, CDR2 SVGEGT. V was cut by 6 bases and J by 5 bases, with 16 bases left in between. CDR3: CASRDSRAWTEAFF. The DNA read from the CDR3 is TGTGCCAGCAGGGACAGTCGGGCGTGGACTGAA.

For this clone: The observed sequence ends 3 residues before the CDR3 terminus, with the missing tail filled in from the germline J gene. The chain couples TRBV19 to TRBJ2-7; no clear D. Trimming pared 3 bases from V and 5 bases from J, leaving 8 bases between. The CDR3 is made up of 12 amino acids. Per germline, CDR1 LNHDA and CDR2 SQIVND (reference sequence). The CDR3 region is CASSIMGHEQYF. The DNA read from the CDR3 is TGTGCCAGTAGTATCATGGGCCACGAG.

Comment on this clone: The DNA ends 3 residues before the CDR3 does, and the rest of the CDR3 is filled in from the germline J gene. The chain combines TRBV6-2 or TRBV6-3 with TRBJ2-3; weak D call: TRBD1 (6 bases). The CDR3 loop spans 14 amino acids. V was pared by 6 bases and J by 2 bases, with 12 bases between. Germline-derived CDR1 and CDR2 are MNHEY and SVGEGT. CDR3 region: CASRGTRDTDTQYF. CDR3 DNA, as far as it was read: TGTGCCAGCAGGGGGACACGCGACACAGATACG.

Turning to this clone: Sequencing ends 3 residues short of the CDR3 end; the germline J gene provides the rest. The gene calls are TRBV7-9 and TRBJ2-2; D is ambiguous. The V end was cut by 6 bases, the J end by 1 base, with 9 bases between. Germline CDR1 and CDR2: SEHNR and FQNEAQ (reference sequence). CDR3 size: 14 residues. The CDR3 loop reads CASRPTLNTGELFF. CDR3 DNA, as far as it was read: TGTGCCAGCAGGCCGACTCTGAACACCGGGGAG.

Details on this clone: The read halts 3 residues ahead of the CDR3 end, with the missing end drawn from the germline J gene. V and J are TRBV30 and TRBJ2-7; tentatively, D is TRBD1 (6 bases). This CDR3 comprises 13 residues. The germline gives CDR1 GTSNPN, CDR2 SVGIG (reference sequence). V was cut by 0 bases and J by 6 bases, with 12 bases left in between. The part of the CDR3 DNA that was read is TGTGCCTGGAGTGTAGTACAGGGCTCCGAG. Translating gives CAWSVVQGSE. The full CDR3 is CAWSVVQGSEQYF.

Notes on this clone: The read comes to an end 3 residues before the CDR3 does, leaving the germline J gene to fill in the end. The chain couples TRBV7-9 to TRBJ2-4; TRBD1 matches 8 bases. The CDR3 consists of 14 residues. Per germline, CDR1 SEHNR and CDR2 FQNEAQ (reference sequence). The CDR3 loop reads CASSPGTGASLQYF. Incomplete CDR3 DNA: TGTGCCAGCAGCCCCGGGACAGGCGCGTCTCTT.

To note about this clone: The DNA ends 3 residues before the CDR3 does, and the rest of the CDR3 is filled in from the germline J gene. The chain joins TRBV19 to TRBJ1-4, with a tentative D call TRBD1 (5 bases). The ends were cut back, 8 bases at V and 5 bases at J, with 18 bases in the middle. The V gene's germline CDR1 is LNHDA and CDR2 SQIVND (reference sequence). The CDR3 runs to 15 residues. CDR3 DNA, as far as it was read: TGTGCCAGTCGAAAACTTGGGGCAGGGAATGAAAAA. The encoded protein is CASRKLGAGNEK. The CDR3, in full, reads CASRKLGAGNEKLFF.

Comments on this clone: The sequenced fragment ends 3 residues before the CDR3 boundary, so the rest is inferred from the germline J gene. The chain links TRBV20-1 to TRBJ2-7; TRBD1 is a possible D gene (7 bases). The V gene's germline CDR1 is DFQATT and CDR2 SNEGSKA (reference sequence). The CDR3 runs 13 residues. V gave up 5 bases and J gave up 2 bases, with 13 bases separating them. This CDR3 is CSAPEGQTYEQYF. Incomplete CDR3 DNA: TGCAGTGCTCCGGAGGGACAGACCTACGAG.

On this clone itself: The DNA ends 3 residues before the CDR3 does, and the rest of the CDR3 is filled in from the germline J gene. The chain employs TRBV19 and TRBJ1-2; TRBD1 agrees at 8 bases. V shed 8 bases and J 2 bases; nucleotides not matched to a gene: 1. The CDR3 runs 12 residues. Germline V gene lookup returns CDR1 LNHDA and CDR2 SQIVND (reference sequence). CDR3 residues: CASWTGNYGYTF. The covered CDR3 bases are TGTGCCAGTTGGACAGGGAACTATGGC.

Concerning this clone itself: The missing CDR3 end, 3 residues past where the read stops, is filled in from the germline J gene. The chain links TRBV11-1 to TRBJ2-7; 8 positions agree with TRBD1. CDR3 length equals 13 residues. V dropped 6 bases and J dropped 4; count of bases not matched to a gene: 5. From germline, CDR1 is SGHAT and CDR2 FQDESV (reference sequence). The CDR3 protein is CASSQGAGYEQYF. The part of the CDR3 DNA that was read is TGTGCCAGCAGTCAGGGGGCGGGATACGAG.

As for this clone: The read terminates 3 residues ahead of where the CDR3 ends, so the germline J gene completes it. The chain joins TRBV20-1 to TRBJ2-3; TRBD2 agrees at 10 bases. Germline V CDR1 and CDR2: DFQATT, SNEGSKA (reference sequence). CDR3 length: 13 amino acids. CDR3 sequence: CRVFGTSEDTQYF. The CDR3 bases that were read are TGCAGGGTGTTCGGGACTAGCGAAGATACG.

In regard to this clone: With the read ending 3 residues before the CDR3 end, the germline J gene is used to fill in that end. This chain connects TRBV7-9 to TRBJ2-7, with 11 bases lining up with TRBD2. With V trimmed by 3 bases and J by 3 bases, 4 bases remained unmatched. Germline V gene sequence: CDR1 SEHNR, CDR2 FQNEAQ (reference sequence). The length of the CDR3 is 15 residues. The CDR3 bases that were read are TGTGCCAGCAGCTTGGGGACTAGCGGAGACTACGAG. Encoded protein: CASSLGTSGDYE. The CDR3 reads in full as CASSLGTSGDYEQYF. Full variable domain (remainder filled in from reference TRBV7-9 and TRBJ2-7): DTGVSQNPRHKITKRGQNVTFRCDPISEHNRLYWYRQTLGQGPEFLTYFQNEAQLEKSRLLSDRFSAERPKGSFSTLEIQRTEQGDSAMYLCASSLGTSGDYEQYFGPGTRLTVT.

Turning to this clone: The read comes to an end 3 residues before the CDR3 does, leaving the germline J gene to fill in the end. This chain uses TRBV19 with TRBJ2-1; possibly TRBD2 for D (6 bases). V was trimmed by 5 bases and J by 1 base, leaving 12 bases between them. There are 15 residues in the CDR3. Per the germline V gene, CDR1 is LNHDA and CDR2 is SQIVND (reference sequence). CDR3 bases read: TGTGCCAGTAGTCTGAGTAGCGGTTCCTACAATGAG. It is translated as CASSLSSGSYNE. The CDR3 reads in full as CASSLSSGSYNEQFF.

As to this clone: The read falls 3 residues short of the CDR3 end, and the missing part is taken from the germline J gene. The rearrangement links TRBV7-2 to TRBJ2-5; 11 positions match TRBD2. The V gene end was trimmed by 3 bases and the J gene end by 4 bases; junction bases not matched to a gene: 1. CDR1 and CDR2 (germline): SGHTA, FQGNSA. The CDR3 consists of 14 residues. The CDR3 sequence is CASSFGLAGETQYF. CDR3 DNA (partial): TGTGCCAGCAGCTTCGGACTAGCGGGAGAGACC.

Turning to this clone: The observed sequence ends 3 residues before the CDR3 terminus, with the missing tail filled in from the germline J gene. This chain links TRBV5-6 with TRBJ2-7, with 7 nucleotides matching TRBD1. Germline V gives CDR1 SGHDT, CDR2 YYEEEE. This CDR3 has 14 amino acids. V lost 2 bases, J lost 5 bases, and 7 bases stayed unmatched. CDR3: CASSFPTGLDEQYF. The sequenced part of the CDR3 DNA is TGTGCCAGCAGCTTCCCGACAGGGTTGGACGAG.

CDR3 residues: CSARQGATDEQFF. Partial CDR3 DNA: TGCAGTGCTAGGCAGGGGGCAACTGATGAG. This chain uses TRBV20-1 with TRBJ2-1; 8 bases align to TRBD1. The read ends 3 residues before the CDR3 terminus; that terminus is restored from the germline J gene. V was clipped by 3 bases and J by 8 bases; unmatched bases: 6. The germline V gene encodes CDR1 DFQATT and CDR2 SNEGSKA (reference sequence). The CDR3 has 13 residues.

Partial CDR3 DNA: TGCGCCAGCAGCTTGTGGGGACTAGCGGGAGTCTCGAATGAG. Translated, it gives CASSLWGLAGVSNE. The full CDR3 is CASSLWGLAGVSNEQFF. The rearrangement joins TRBV5-1 to TRBJ2-1; TRBD2 agrees at 14 bases. The read terminates 3 residues before the CDR3 end, so the remaining end is supplied by the germline J gene. The V gene end was trimmed by 1 base and the J gene end by 7 bases; junction bases not matched to a gene: 7. The length of the CDR3 is 17 residues. Germline loops: CDR1 SGHRS, CDR2 YFSETQ.

About this clone: The sequenced fragment ends 3 residues before the CDR3 boundary, so the rest is inferred from the germline J gene. The J gene is TRBJ2-7, the V gene TRBV29-1; 10 nucleotides agree with TRBD1. J lost 4 bases, V lost 6 bases, and 9 bases had no gene match. This CDR3 spans 14 amino acids. Germline lookup yields CDR1 SQVTM and CDR2 ANQGSEA. The CDR3 is CSVQLGQGQYEQYF. Partial CDR3 DNA: TGCAGCGTCCAACTGGGACAGGGGCAATACGAG.

As regards this clone: The CDR3 end falls 3 residues outside the read, so it is completed with the germline J gene. The chain links TRBV29-1 to TRBJ2-1; D perhaps matches TRBD1 (5 bases). Germline assignment: CDR1 SQVTM and CDR2 ANQGSEA. This CDR3 spans 14 amino acids. V dropped 4 bases and J dropped 0 bases, with 10 bases sitting between them. The CDR3 protein is CSVVLDSSYNEQFF. The sequenced part of the CDR3 DNA is TGCAGCGTTGTCCTCGACAGCTCCTACAATGAG.

Turning to this clone: The read ends 3 residues early relative to the CDR3; the germline J gene fills the gap. The rearrangement uses TRBV10-3 and TRBJ1-1, with TRBD1 as a possible D gene (6 bases). The CDR3 is made up of 17 amino acids. Trimming removed 4 bases from V and 0 bases from J, with 18 bases in between. Germline-derived CDR1 and CDR2 are ENHRY and SYGVKD. The DNA read from the CDR3 is TGTGCCATCAGTGCTCGGCGTACCCAGGGGATGAACACTGAA. Protein sequence: CAISARRTQGMNTE. The entire CDR3 protein reads CAISARRTQGMNTEAFF.

In the case of this clone: The read falls 3 residues short of the CDR3 end, and the missing part is taken from the germline J gene. The V call is TRBV29-1, the J call TRBJ1-2; 9 positions agree with TRBD1. Germline values: CDR1 SQVTM, CDR2 ANQGSEA. The CDR3 has 14 residues. Partial CDR3 DNA: TGCAGCGTCGTACCCCGGGACAGGGAGTACGGC. Protein sequence: CSVVPRDREYG. The CDR3 reads in full as CSVVPRDREYGYTF.

With respect to this clone: Coverage ceases 3 residues before the CDR3 finishes, and the germline J gene fills in the end. This sequence joins TRBV19 and TRBJ1-4; maybe TRBD1 (5 bases). The CDR3 consists of 14 residues. Germline CDR1 reads LNHDA; CDR2 reads SQIVND (reference sequence). V lost 3 bases to trimming and J lost 7 bases, with 12 bases between them. CDR3 in amino acids: CASSIGAGLEKLFF. The covered CDR3 bases are TGTGCCAGTAGTATTGGGGCAGGGCTTGAAAAA.